One and the same sample provided the 30 T cell receptor beta chains below, sequenced in a study of blood T cell repertoires in COVID-19. Assay: immunoSEQ multiplex PCR; the TCRdb copy retains only in-frame clones and omits some. The table records some 65,000 clones, 85% of them present only once. The source material was peripheral blood. These receptors were taken from a man older than 75 with acute or convalescent COVID-19.

The chain has TRBV6-5 and TRBJ1-5; D ambiguous. This CDR3 contains 15 residues. The germline CDR1 and CDR2 sequences are MNHEY and SVGAGI. With 1 base removed from V and 0 bases from J, the gap between germline ends came to 7 bases. DNA for the CDR3: TGTGCCAGCAGTTACTACAGCAATAGCAATCAGCCCCAGCATTTT. It specifies CASSYYSNSNQPQHF.

The chain has TRBV18 and TRBJ1-5; TRBD1 might be the D (6 bases). Trimming took 2 bases from V and 4 from J, leaving 6 bases between them. Germline V gene data show CDR1 as KGHSH and CDR2 as LQKENI. The CDR3 runs to 13 residues. The CDR3 DNA reads as TGTGCCAGCTCACCAGACAGGAATCAGCCCCAGCATTTT. Protein sequence: CASSPDRNQPQHF.

The chain links TRBV25-1 to TRBJ1-1; D possibly corresponds to TRBD1 (6 bases). In germline, CDR1 is MGHDK, CDR2 SYGVNS. V was cut by 3 bases and J by 7 bases, with 9 bases left in between. The CDR3 runs to 12 residues. The CDR3 nucleotides read TGTGCCAGCAGTGAGGGGGGGCTTGAAGCTTTCTTT. Translating gives CASSEGGLEAFF.

This chain uses TRBV6-5 with TRBJ2-1; TRBD2 aligns across 13 bases. The V gene's germline CDR1 is MNHEY and CDR2 SVGAGI. The J segment lost 10 bases and the V segment lost 6 bases, leaving 9 bases of the junction unmatched. The CDR3 sequence is 15 residues long. CDR3 nucleotides: TGTGCCAGCAGAATAGGACTAGCGGGAGCTGGGGAGCAGTTCTTC. Its translation is CASRIGLAGAGEQFF.

This chain uses TRBV2 with TRBJ1-3; D unclear. The CDR3 length is 16 residues. CDR1 is SNHLY and CDR2 is FYNNEI in the germline V gene. Trimming left V 6 bases short and J 1 base short, with 16 bases between. The DNA for the CDR3 is TGTGCCAGCAGGCGACGGGATTTTTCTTCTGGAAACACCATATATTTT. This codes for CASRRRDFSSGNTIYF.

V usage is TRBV5-1 and J usage is TRBJ2-3, with a possible D match to TRBD1 (6 bases). V lost 4 bases and J 2 bases, leaving 11 bases between the germline ends. Germline CDR1 is SGHRS and CDR2 is YFSETQ. There are 14 residues in the CDR3. CDR3 protein: CASSTGGYTDTQYF. The CDR3 bases are TGCGCCAGCAGCACTGGGGGCTACACAGATACGCAGTATTTT.

In DNA form, the CDR3 reads TGTGCCAGCAGTCGGACAGGACCCTCCTACGAGCAGTACTTC. Encoded protein: CASSRTGPSYEQYF. The chain uses TRBV27 and TRBJ2-7; 7 bases map to TRBD1. V lost 5 bases, J lost 0 bases, and 4 bases stayed unmatched. The germline V gene has CDR1 MNHEY and CDR2 SMNVEV (reference sequence). CDR3 length equals 14 residues.

The chain employs TRBV5-1 and TRBJ1-3; D gene unclear. Looked up from germline, CDR1 is SGHRS and CDR2 is YFSETQ. There are 15 residues in the CDR3. V was trimmed by 4 bases and J by 8 bases, leaving 19 bases between them. The CDR3 DNA follows: TGCGCCAGCAGCATGGGAGGGTCGCTCGGGGACACCATATATTTT. Amino acids: CASSMGGSLGDTIYF.

The genes are TRBV11-2 and TRBJ1-5, with TRBD1 identical over 7 bases. V lost 0 bases, J lost 0 bases, and 2 bases stayed unmatched. Germline V CDR1 and CDR2: SGHAT, FQNNGV. This CDR3 spans 16 amino acids. CDR3: CASSLEGQYSNQPQHF. CDR3 bases: TGTGCCAGCAGCTTAGAGGGACAGTATAGCAATCAGCCCCAGCATTTT. Filled out from reference TRBV11-2 and TRBJ1-5, the complete variable domain reads EAGVAQSPRYKIIEKRQSVAFWCNPISGHATLYWYQQILGQGPKLLIQFQNNGVVDDSQLPKDRFSAERLKGVDSTLKIQPAKLEDSAVYLCASSLEGQYSNQPQHFGDGTRLSIL.

The gene calls are TRBV5-6 and TRBJ1-4, with 7 bases matching TRBD1. Per germline, CDR1 SGHDT and CDR2 YYEEEE. Losses at the gene ends were 2 bases for V and 5 bases for J; bases not matched to a gene: 6. This CDR3 has 15 residues. DNA for the CDR3: TGTGCCAGCAGCTTCATGGGACAGTGGAATGAAAAACTGTTTTTT. This codes for CASSFMGQWNEKLFF.

The V gene is TRBV7-8, the J gene TRBJ1-1, with unresolved D. There are 15 residues in the CDR3. V lost 3 bases, J lost 7 bases, and 18 bases lay in between. Germline loops: CDR1 SGHVS, CDR2 FQNEAQ. The CDR3 loop is CASSFRFPGEGEAFF. The CDR3 nucleotides read TGTGCCAGCAGCTTTCGCTTCCCGGGTGAGGGTGAAGCTTTCTTT.

This clone came up a few times. For the CDR3, the DNA is TGCAGCGTTGAAGGACAGGGGGAGTACGAGCAGTACTTC. It codes for CSVEGQGEYEQYF. V is TRBV29-1 and J is TRBJ2-7, with TRBD1 matching over 9 bases. The CDR3 is made up of 13 amino acids. Trimming at V came to 1 base and at J to 4 bases, leaving 2 bases not matched to a gene. The V gene's germline CDR1 is SQVTM and CDR2 ANQGSEA.

The rearrangement joins TRBV30 to TRBJ2-3, with a possible D match to TRBD1 (6 bases). Per the germline V gene, CDR1 is GTSNPN and CDR2 is SVGIG (reference sequence). The CDR3 extends over 14 amino acids. V gave up 0 bases and J gave up 2 bases, with 9 bases separating them. CDR3 residues: CAWSVGGNTDTQYF. The CDR3 DNA reads TGTGCCTGGAGTGTAGGGGGAAACACAGATACGCAGTATTTT. Drawing the rest from reference TRBV30 and TRBJ2-3, the complete variable domain is SQTIHQWPATLVQPVGSPLSLECTVEGTSNPNLYWYRQAAGRGLQLLFYSVGIGQISSEVPQNLSASRPQDRQFILSSKKLLLSDSGFYLCAWSVGGNTDTQYFGPGTRLTVL.

V gene TRBV21-1 combines with J gene TRBJ1-5; no check of the table's D call, TRBD1, against the DNA was made. TRBV21-1 is tagged as a pseudogene. The CDR3 totals 14 residues. The CDR3 is CASRGRRSNQPQHF. CDR3 nucleotides: TGTGCCAGCAGGGGCAGGCGTAGCAATCAGCCCCAGCATTTT.

The CDR3 DNA is TGTGCCAGCAGCCCCGCGCCCGGTATTGAGACCCAGTACTTC. Translation: CASSPAPGIETQYF. This rearrangement joins TRBV7-2 to TRBJ2-5, with D unclear. From germline, CDR1 is SGHTA and CDR2 FQGNSA. This CDR3 is 14 amino acids long. Trimming left V 5 bases short and J 5 bases short, with 15 bases between. The variable domain in full, with the rest retrieved from reference TRBV7-2 and TRBJ2-5, is GAGVSQSPSNKVTEKGKDVELRCDPISGHTALYWYRQSLGQGLEFLIYFQGNSAPDKSGLPSDRFSAERTGGSVSTLTIQRTQQEDSAVYLCASSPAPGIETQYFGPGTRLLVL.

V is TRBV7-2 and J is TRBJ2-1; the match to TRBD2 covers 9 bases. CDR3 length: 17 residues. CDR1 and CDR2 from the germline V gene are SGHTA and FQGNSA. The V and J ends lost 5 bases and 15 bases, in that order; junction bases with no gene match: 23. CDR3 bases: TGTGCCAGCAGCCTAAGACTTGCCAGCGGGAGGATCGCCAATTTGTTCTTC. This translates into CASSLRLASGRIANLFF.

A note on this clone: Germline and junction disagree at one end, which may indicate a read error. This CDR3 reads CASSLDQQYPLRF. CDR3 DNA: TGTGCCAGCAGCTTAGACCAACAATACCCCCTCCGCTTT. This rearrangement joins TRBV11-3 to TRBJ1-6; D is unresolved. Germline CDR1 SGHNT, CDR2 YENEEA. This CDR3 has 13 residues.

This rearrangement joins TRBV2 to TRBJ2-1, with D unresolved. CDR1 SNHLY and CDR2 FYNNEI come from the germline V gene. The CDR3 covers 15 residues. Trimming shortened V by 1 base and J by 0 bases, and 7 bases separated the two germline ends. CDR3 DNA sequence: TGTGCCAGCAGTGAAGACCGGAGCTCCTACAATGAGCAGTTCTTC. This codes for CASSEDRSSYNEQFF.

V gene TRBV19 combines with J gene TRBJ1-5, with 7 nucleotides matching TRBD1. Germline V gene lookup returns CDR1 LNHDA and CDR2 SQIVND (reference sequence). The CDR3 contains 14 residues. Unmatched junction bases numbered 4, after V lost 4 bases and J lost 4 bases. DNA of the CDR3: TGTGCCAGTAGTAGAGGGACAGTGAATCAGCCCCAGCATTTT. As protein: CASSRGTVNQPQHF.

The rearrangement links TRBV6-6 to TRBJ2-1, with D perhaps matching TRBD2 (6 bases). Germline CDR1 reads MNHNY; CDR2 reads SVGAGI (reference sequence). The CDR3 spans 11 residues. V was clipped by 8 bases and J by 10 bases, with 12 bases between them. CDR3 in amino acids: CASQGGAEQFF. The CDR3 DNA reads TGTGCCAGCCAAGGAGGGGCGGAGCAGTTCTTC.

This chain uses TRBV6-1 with TRBJ1-2; TRBD1 matches 8 bases. This CDR3 is 16 amino acids long. The trim removed 2 bases at V and 8 bases at J, leaving 13 bases unmatched. Germline V CDR1 and CDR2: MNHNS, SASEGT. The CDR3 here is CASSERQGASIRGYTF. As DNA, the CDR3 is TGTGCCAGCAGTGAACGTCAGGGGGCGTCCATTAGAGGCTACACCTTC.

This rearrangement joins TRBV27 to TRBJ1-5, with 7 bases aligning to TRBD1. Unmatched junction bases numbered 2, after V lost 3 bases and J lost 3 bases. This CDR3 comprises 14 residues. Germline assignment: CDR1 MNHEY and CDR2 SMNVEV (reference sequence). CDR3 in amino acids: CASSFTGVNQPQHF. The CDR3 bases are TGTGCCAGCAGTTTTACAGGGGTCAATCAGCCCCAGCATTTT.

The CDR3, as DNA: TGTGCCAGCAGTTTAGGGGTGGACAGGGGGACCAATGAGCAGTTCTTC. This encodes CASSLGVDRGTNEQFF. The gene calls are TRBV27 and TRBJ2-1; 10 bases line up with TRBD1. CDR1 is MNHEY, CDR2 SMNVEV, per germline (reference sequence). There are 16 residues in the CDR3. The ends lost 2 bases at V and 6 bases at J; junction bases unmatched: 7.

CDR3 protein: CASSGFFAGRANEQFF. The DNA for the CDR3 is TGTGCCAGCAGCGGATTTTTTGCAGGGAGGGCCAATGAGCAGTTCTTC. The chain joins TRBV5-6 to TRBJ2-1; 7 nucleotides line up with TRBD2. Germline CDR1 reads SGHDT; CDR2 reads YYEEEE. The CDR3 sequence is 16 residues long. The trim removed 4 bases at V and 6 bases at J, leaving 13 bases unmatched.

The chain has TRBV6-5 and TRBJ1-1, with D uncertain. The CDR3 has 12 amino acids. V was trimmed by 6 bases and J by 7 bases, leaving 12 bases between them. CDR1 is MNHEY and CDR2 is SVGAGI in the germline V gene. The CDR3 DNA reads as TGTGCCAGCAGGCACATAATCCTTGAAGCTTTCTTT. Residues: CASRHIILEAFF.

CDR3 bases: TGTGCCAGCAGTGAATCTCCCTACTCCACAGATACGCAGTATTTT. Residues: CASSESPYSTDTQYF. The chain is built from TRBV25-1 and TRBJ2-3; D not resolved. The V and J ends lost 1 base and 2 bases respectively, with 10 bases between them. The germline CDR1 and CDR2 sequences are MGHDK and SYGVNS. The CDR3 covers 15 residues.

The genes are TRBV27 and TRBJ1-1; 9 bases align to TRBD1. The CDR3 spans 14 residues. CDR1 MNHEY and CDR2 SMNVEV come from the germline V gene (reference sequence). The V segment lost 8 bases and the J segment 6 bases; nucleotides outside the gene matches: 10. Here the CDR3 DNA reads TGTGCCAGCCGCTCACAGGGGGCGAGACCTGAAGCTTTCTTT. Its protein is CASRSQGARPEAFF.

This chain connects TRBV6-1 to TRBJ1-3; D perhaps matches TRBD1 (6 bases). Germline CDR1 is MNHNS and CDR2 is SASEGT. This CDR3 has 16 amino acids. Trimming pared 0 bases from V and 0 bases from J, leaving 9 bases between. As DNA, the CDR3 is TGTGCCAGCAGTGAAGCCGGACAGATCTCTGGAAACACCATATATTTT. Amino acid sequence: CASSEAGQISGNTIYF.

The gene calls are TRBV5-1 and TRBJ2-3, with D possibly TRBD2 on 6 matching bases. From germline, CDR1 is SGHRS and CDR2 YFSETQ. V was pared by 0 bases and J by 2 bases, with 13 bases between. The CDR3 has 16 amino acids. The CDR3 coding sequence is TGCGCCAGCAGCTTGGAGGTGGGGGGTAACACAGATACGCAGTATTTT. This translates into CASSLEVGGNTDTQYF.

This rearrangement joins TRBV24-1 to TRBJ1-1, with unresolved D. V lost 2 bases and J 4 bases, leaving 7 bases between the germline ends. This CDR3 has 13 amino acids. Germline V gives CDR1 KGHDR, CDR2 SFDVKD. The DNA of the CDR3 is TGTGCCACCAGTGATTACGAGTTCACTGAAGCTTTCTTT. This sequence encodes CATSDYEFTEAFF.